A selection of T cell receptor beta chains follows, all from one sample in a study of T cell responses to AZD1222 COVID-19 vaccine. Sequenced by immunoSEQ multiplex PCR; TCRdb stores in-frame clones only, minus some. The sample comprises roughly 120,000 clones, roughly 90% of which are singletons, and around 7.2% rests with the top ten. Here the sequenced sample was peripheral blood, taken on day 0 of AZD1222 vaccination. The receptors shown here come from an adult in good health. CDR3s include the opening cysteine and the closing phenylalanine or tryptophan. Each record gives: D gene, V gene, clone size, J gene, CDR3 DNA, CDR3 protein. D genes are given only for firm matches. A clone size is listed for some rows: how often the clone was seen (once, few, many), or a class if it is expanded.

.	TRBV28	few	TRBJ1-2	TGTGCCAGCAGGCTGATGGGGGCAAAGGGCTACACCTTC	CASRLMGAKGYTF
.	TRBV5-1	.	TRBJ1-4	TGCGCCAGCAGCCTTTACCAGGGGACTAATGAAAAACTGTTTTTT	CASSLYQGTNEKLFF
TRBD1	TRBV6-5	.	TRBJ1-2	TGTGCCAGCAGTTACGTCAGGACAGGGGGCGGCTATGGCTACACCTTC	CASSYVRTGGGYGYTF
.	TRBV5-1	.	TRBJ2-1	TGCGCCAGCAGTCCCGGACAGTACAATGAGCAGTTCTTC	CASSPGQYNEQFF
.	TRBV2	.	TRBJ2-1	TGTGCCAGCAGTGAAGCGGAAATCGAGCAGTTCTTC	CASSEAEIEQFF
.	TRBV7-8	once	TRBJ2-3	TGTGCCAGCAGCTTGGCCCGTAGGACTAGCACAGATACGCAGTATTTT	CASSLARRTSTDTQYF
TRBD2	TRBV28	.	TRBJ2-7	TGTGCCAGCAGTTTTGGGTTAAGCGGGGTCTCCTACGAGCAGTACTTC	CASSFGLSGVSYEQYF
.	TRBV6-5	.	TRBJ1-2	TGTGCCAGCAGTTCATCCAGGACCAGCTACACCTTC	CASSSSRTSYTF
.	TRBV18	.	TRBJ1-1	TGTGCCAGCTCACCACCAGGAGTCAACACTGAAGCTTTCTTT	CASSPPGVNTEAFF
TRBD1	TRBV28	once	TRBJ1-2	TGTGCCAGCAGTGCCAGGGGGCGCGGGTCGATGGGGGTTAACTATGGCTACACCTTC	CASSARGRGSMGVNYGYTF
.	TRBV15	.	TRBJ1-5	TGTGCCACCAGCAGGGGATATAACAGGCCCTATAGCAATCAGCCCCAGCATTTT	CATSRGYNRPYSNQPQHF
.	TRBV25-1	.	TRBJ2-2	TGTGCCAGCAGTTGGCAGGGAACCGGGGAGCTGTTTTTT	CASSWQGTGELFF
.	TRBV2	.	TRBJ2-1	TGTGCCAGCAGTGAAGTGGGCAATGAGCAGTTCTTC	CASSEVGNEQFF
.	TRBV27	.	TRBJ2-7	TGTGCCAGCGGTGATTGGGGCAGGGGATACGAGCAGTACTTC	CASGDWGRGYEQYF
.	TRBV25-1	few	TRBJ2-2	TGTGCCACCCAGGGGACCGGGGAGCTGTTTTTT	CATQGTGELFF
.	TRBV19	.	TRBJ1-1	TGTGCCAGTAGTATACTTCCCGCAGGGGAGGGAGGGACTGAAGCTTTCTTT	CASSILPAGEGGTEAFF
.	TRBV19	.	TRBJ2-2	TGTGCCAGTAGTATACGTCTCCACACCGGGGAGCTGTTTTTT	CASSIRLHTGELFF
.	TRBV27	.	TRBJ1-2	TGTGCCAGCAGTTTATCCCCACTCAATGGCTACACCTTC	CASSLSPLNGYTF
.	TRBV6-5	.	TRBJ2-7	TGTGCCAGCAGTTACCTTTCAGGGGCTGCCTACGAGCAGTACTTC	CASSYLSGAAYEQYF
.	TRBV7-3	.	TRBJ2-1	TGTGCCAGCAGCTTAGGGGCTAGTATGTGGAATGAGCAGTTCTTC	CASSLGASMWNEQFF
.	TRBV28	.	TRBJ1-5	TGTGCCAGCAGTTCCCGCGCGGCTCCAAATCAGCCCCAGCATTTT	CASSSRAAPNQPQHF
TRBD2	TRBV27	.	TRBJ2-1	TGTGCCAGCACACCCGGGAGGCCCGGACTCGGGGAGCAGTTCTTC	CASTPGRPGLGEQFF
TRBD1	TRBV2	.	TRBJ1-6	TGTGCCAGCACCCGGGACAGCCGATCACCCCTCCACTTT	CASTRDSRSPLHF
.	TRBV4-1	.	TRBJ2-3	TGCGCCAGCAGCCAAGATTGGCAAAGGGAGGATACGCAGTATTTT	CASSQDWQREDTQYF
.	TRBV5-4	.	TRBJ1-4	TGTGCCAGCAGCTTGCCAGAACGGGAAAAACTGTTTTTT	CASSLPEREKLFF
.	TRBV29-1	.	TRBJ2-6	TGCAGCGTTGACAGCGGAAACTCTGGGGCCAACGTCCTGACTTTC	CSVDSGNSGANVLTF
.	TRBV30	.	TRBJ2-7	TGTGCCTGGGAGAGAGCCCGGGACCCAACCTACGAGCAGTACTTC	CAWERARDPTYEQYF
.	TRBV18	.	TRBJ2-7	TGTGCCAGCTCACCCATCCGGGGTCACTACGAGCAGTACTTC	CASSPIRGHYEQYF
.	TRBV30	.	TRBJ1-4	TGTGCCTGGAGCTGGATAAATGAAAAACTGTTTTTT	CAWSWINEKLFF
.	TRBV19	.	TRBJ1-5	TGTGCCAGTAGGGAAACAGCTTATAGCAATCAGCCCCAGCATTTT	CASRETAYSNQPQHF
.	TRBV23-1	once	TRBJ1-5	TGCGCCAGCAGTCAAAGAGGGGTTTCATCAGTTCAGCCCCAGCATTTT	CASSQRGVSSVQPQHF
.	TRBV5-8	once	TRBJ2-3	TGTGCCAGCAGCTTACGGCTGACTAGTTCGGAAGATACGCAGTATTTT	CASSLRLTSSEDTQYF
.	TRBV5-5	.	TRBJ2-7	TGTGCCAGCAGCATAGGCCGAAGCTCCTACGAGCAGTACTTC	CASSIGRSSYEQYF
.	TRBV5-5	once	TRBJ1-1	TGTGCCAGCAGCTTGGACAGGCCGGTGAGGACTGAAGCTTTCTTT	CASSLDRPVRTEAFF